This is a list of T cell receptor beta chains from one sample in a study of response to subunit inactivated influenza vaccine. TCRdb used MiXCR to reprocess the RT-PCR reads, holding one entry per CDR3 protein. The table records about 610,000 distinct CDR3 sequences, 14% of them present only once. Sequencing used PBMCs from blood, obtained less than 13 days after vaccination. The receptor source for this set is a man in his fifties who received an inactivated influenza vaccine. Both conserved end residues are part of each CDR3. D genes are given only for firm matches. Clone size is not always given. Where it is, it says once, few, many or a class for expanded clones.

D gene	clone size	J gene	V gene	CDR3 protein	CDR3 DNA
-	few	TRBJ2-1	TRBV6-4	CAVRGKGRDNEQFF	TGTGCCGTTAGAGGGAAGGGCCGGGACAATGAGCAGTTCTTC
TRBD2	few	TRBJ2-2	TRBV5-1	CASSLVAGNNGELFF	TGCGCCAGCAGCTTGGTAGCGGGGAATAACGGGGAGCTGTTTTTT
TRBD2	-	TRBJ2-1	TRBV19	CASSIELAGLAGGGSYNEQFF	TGTGCCAGTAGTATCGAATTGGCAGGACTAGCGGGAGGCGGGTCCTACAATGAGCAGTTCTTC
TRBD2	few	TRBJ2-1	TRBV6-2/TRBV6-3	CASSPRWGLAGLYNEQFF	TGTGCCAGCAGTCCTCGGTGGGGACTAGCGGGGTTGTACAATGAGCAGTTCTTC
TRBD1	-	TRBJ1-6	TRBV5-5	CASSEGTGDNSPLHF	TGTGCCAGCAGCGAAGGGACAGGGGACAATTCACCCCTCCACTTT
TRBD1	-	TRBJ1-6	TRBV7-2	CASSSQGANSPLHF	TGTGCCAGCAGCTCGCAGGGGGCTAATTCACCCCTCCACTTT
-	few	TRBJ2-1	TRBV18	CASSPVGAPSIQFF	TGTGCCAGCTCACCAGTGGGGGCACCTTCGATACAATTCTTC
-	-	TRBJ2-1	TRBV25-1	CASRRDGLNKQFF	TGTGCCAGCAGACGGGACGGACTCAATAAGCAGTTCTTC
TRBD2	-	TRBJ2-3	TRBV4-3	CASSPGTRTSDTQYF	TGCGCCAGCAGCCCCGGGACTAGGACTTCAGATACGCAGTATTTT
TRBD2	few	TRBJ2-3	TRBV4-1	CASSRAGLARRDTQYF	TGCGCCAGCAGCCGTGCGGGACTAGCGCGCAGAGATACGCAGTATTTT
-	-	TRBJ1-2	TRBV5-1	CASSQTPGLTYGYTF	TGCGCCAGCAGCCAAACCCCGGGACTCACCTATGGCTACACCTTC
-	few	TRBJ1-2	TRBV20-1	CSARYPGLRGNGYTF	TGCAGTGCTAGGTATCCGGGACTACGGGGGAATGGCTACACCTTC
TRBD2	few	TRBJ2-1	TRBV28	CASAPWTSGRDNNEQFF	TGTGCCAGCGCCCCCTGGACTAGCGGGAGGGACAATAATGAGCAGTTCTTC
-	-	TRBJ2-1	TRBV7-9	CASSSTGSRNYNEQFF	TGTGCCAGCAGCTCTACCGGGAGCCGAAACTACAATGAGCAGTTCTTC
TRBD2	few	TRBJ2-1	TRBV20-1	CSAITSGYAYNEQFF	TGCAGTGCAATCACTAGCGGGTACGCCTACAATGAGCAGTTCTTC
TRBD2	-	TRBJ2-1	TRBV7-9	CASSLVAGRDEQFF	TGTGCCAGCAGCTTAGTGGCAGGGAGGGATGAGCAGTTCTTC
-	-	TRBJ2-3	TRBV5-1	CASCYRGPRTDTQYF	TGCGCCAGCTGCTACCGGGGGCCCCGCACAGATACGCAGTATTTT
-	-	TRBJ1-5	TRBV6-5	CASSYDGDQPQHF	TGTGCCAGCAGTTACGATGGAGACCAGCCCCAGCATTTT